The present TCR beta chain was sequenced within a study of blood T cell repertoires in COVID-19. Looking at the study overall: Italy, Spain and the United States were the sources of the convalescent and acute COVID-19 samples. T cells, B-cell-depleted T cells, or PBMCs provided the cDNA or gDNA that served as material.

The CDR3 extends over 14 amino acids. The V end lost 5 bases, the J end lost 8 bases, and 19 bases lay between the germline ends. In germline, CDR1 is SGHRS, CDR2 YFSETQ. In the original processing: How many nucleated cells were present was estimated from reference gene primer amplification. Assay: immunoSEQ multiplex PCR; the TCRdb copy retains only in-frame clones and omits some. Clone size and V and J calls were adopted from that table, with D and trimming inferred from the DNA. The sample holds 200,000 to 250,000 clones, roughly nine tenths seen once. The TCR sequence derives from a young man with active or convalescent COVID-19. The source material was peripheral blood. The chain couples TRBV5-1 to TRBJ1-2, with D unresolved. In nucleotides, the CDR3 is TGCGCCAGCAGATACGGAGGACTTGGTGGAGGCTACACCTTC. It is translated as CASRYGGLGGGYTF.